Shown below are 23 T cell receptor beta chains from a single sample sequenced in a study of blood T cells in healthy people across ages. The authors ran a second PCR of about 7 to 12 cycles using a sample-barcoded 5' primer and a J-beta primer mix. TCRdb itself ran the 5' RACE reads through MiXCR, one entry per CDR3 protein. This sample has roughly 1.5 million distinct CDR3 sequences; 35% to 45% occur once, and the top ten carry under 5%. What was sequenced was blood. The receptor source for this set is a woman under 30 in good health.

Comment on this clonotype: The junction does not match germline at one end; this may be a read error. The CDR3 region has the DNA TGCACCAGCAGCTTGTTTGGGGACGGGGTCTCATCACGGCACACAGATACGCAGTATTTT. This encodes CTSSLFGDGVSSRHTDTQYF. The chain recombines TRBV5-1 with TRBJ2-3; the D call may be TRBD1 or TRBD2 (5 bases each). This CDR3 contains 20 residues. Per the germline V gene, CDR1 is SGHRS and CDR2 is YFSETQ.

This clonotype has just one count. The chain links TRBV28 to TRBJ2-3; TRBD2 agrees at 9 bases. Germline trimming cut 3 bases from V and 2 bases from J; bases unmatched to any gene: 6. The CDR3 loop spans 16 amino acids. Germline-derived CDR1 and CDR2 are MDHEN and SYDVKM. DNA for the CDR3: TGTGCCAGCAGTTTTGGTAGCGGGAGCTCCACAGATACGCAGTATTTT. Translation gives CASSFGSGSSTDTQYF.

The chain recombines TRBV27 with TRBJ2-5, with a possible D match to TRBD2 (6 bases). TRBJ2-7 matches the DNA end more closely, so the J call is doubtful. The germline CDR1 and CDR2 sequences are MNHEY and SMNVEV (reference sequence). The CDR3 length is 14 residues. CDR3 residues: CASSLWLASDEQYF. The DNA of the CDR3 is TGTGCCAGCAGTTTATGGCTAGCTAGCGACGAGCAGTACTTC.

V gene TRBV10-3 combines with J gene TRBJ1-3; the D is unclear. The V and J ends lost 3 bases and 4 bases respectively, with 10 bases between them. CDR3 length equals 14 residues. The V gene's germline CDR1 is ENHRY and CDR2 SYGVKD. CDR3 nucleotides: TGTGCCATCAGTGAAGACGGACTCGGAAACACCATATATTTT. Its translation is CAISEDGLGNTIYF.

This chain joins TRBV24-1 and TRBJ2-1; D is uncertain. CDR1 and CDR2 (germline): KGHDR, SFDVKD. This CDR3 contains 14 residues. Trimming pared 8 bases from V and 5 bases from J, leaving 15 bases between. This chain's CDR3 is CATKSDKENNEQFF. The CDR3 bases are TGTGCCACCAAATCCGACAAGGAAAACAATGAGCAGTTCTTC.

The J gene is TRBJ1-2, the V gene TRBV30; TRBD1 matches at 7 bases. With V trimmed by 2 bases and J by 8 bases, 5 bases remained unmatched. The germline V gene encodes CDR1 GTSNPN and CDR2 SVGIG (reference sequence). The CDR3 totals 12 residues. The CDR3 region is CAWSTTGAGYTF. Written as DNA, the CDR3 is TGTGCCTGGAGTACAACAGGGGCCGGCTACACCTTC.

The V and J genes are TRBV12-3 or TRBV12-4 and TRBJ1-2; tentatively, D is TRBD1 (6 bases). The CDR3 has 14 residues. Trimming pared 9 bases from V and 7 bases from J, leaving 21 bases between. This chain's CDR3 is CASSRTGGGFGYTF. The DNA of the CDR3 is TGTGCCAGTAGTCGTACCGGGGGCGGCTTTGGCTACACCTTC.

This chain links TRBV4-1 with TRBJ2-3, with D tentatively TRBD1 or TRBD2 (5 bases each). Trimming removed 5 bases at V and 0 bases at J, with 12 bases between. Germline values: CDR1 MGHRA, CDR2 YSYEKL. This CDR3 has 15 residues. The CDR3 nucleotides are TGCGCCAGCAGCGGGACCCAAATTAGCACAGATACGCAGTATTTT. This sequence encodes CASSGTQISTDTQYF.

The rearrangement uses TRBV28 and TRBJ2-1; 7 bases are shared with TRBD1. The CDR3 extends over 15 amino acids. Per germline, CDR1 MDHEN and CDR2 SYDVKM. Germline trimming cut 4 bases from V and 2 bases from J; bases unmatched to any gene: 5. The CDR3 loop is CASSSPGQTYNEQFF. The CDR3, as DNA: TGTGCCAGCAGTTCACCGGGACAGACCTACAATGAGCAGTTCTTC. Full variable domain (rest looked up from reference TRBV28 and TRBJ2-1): DVKVTQSSRYLVKRTGEKVFLECVQDMDHENMFWYRQDPGLGLRLIYFSYDVKMKEKGDIPEGYSVSREKKERFSLILESASTNQTSMYLCASSSPGQTYNEQFFGPGTRLTVL.

Here the CDR3 DNA reads TGCGCCAGCGGGGTAAAGGGGGACGAGCAGTACTTC. Protein product: CASGVKGDEQYF. The rearrangement uses TRBV4-1 and TRBJ2-7, with D possibly being TRBD1 (6 bases). V gave up 8 bases and J gave up 5 bases, with 13 bases separating them. The CDR3 consists of 12 residues. CDR1 and CDR2 (germline): MGHRA, YSYEKL.

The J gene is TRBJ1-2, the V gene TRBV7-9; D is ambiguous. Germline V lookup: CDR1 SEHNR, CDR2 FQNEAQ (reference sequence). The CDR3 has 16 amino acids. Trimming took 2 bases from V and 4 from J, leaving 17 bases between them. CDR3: CASSLQSTRYSYGYTF. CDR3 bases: TGTGCCAGCAGCTTACAATCGACTAGATACAGCTATGGCTACACCTTC.

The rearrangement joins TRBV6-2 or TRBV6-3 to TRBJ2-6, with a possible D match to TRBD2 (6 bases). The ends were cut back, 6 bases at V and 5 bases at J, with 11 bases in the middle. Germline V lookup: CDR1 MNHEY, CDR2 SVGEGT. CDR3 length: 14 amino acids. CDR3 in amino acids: CASRLAPRANVLTF. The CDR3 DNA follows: TGTGCCAGCAGACTAGCTCCTCGGGCCAACGTCCTGACTTTC.

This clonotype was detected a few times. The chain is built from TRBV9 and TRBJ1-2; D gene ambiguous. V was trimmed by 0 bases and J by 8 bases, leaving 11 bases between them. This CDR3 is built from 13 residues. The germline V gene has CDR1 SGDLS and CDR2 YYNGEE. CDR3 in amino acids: CASSVEGGFGYTF. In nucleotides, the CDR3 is TGTGCCAGCAGCGTAGAGGGAGGGTTCGGCTACACCTTC.

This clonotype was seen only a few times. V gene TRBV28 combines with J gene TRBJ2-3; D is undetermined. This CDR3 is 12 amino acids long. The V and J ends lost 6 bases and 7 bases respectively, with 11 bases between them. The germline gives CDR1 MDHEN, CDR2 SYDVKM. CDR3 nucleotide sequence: TGTGCCAGCAGCCAGCCGTTGAATACGCAGTATTTT. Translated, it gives CASSQPLNTQYF.

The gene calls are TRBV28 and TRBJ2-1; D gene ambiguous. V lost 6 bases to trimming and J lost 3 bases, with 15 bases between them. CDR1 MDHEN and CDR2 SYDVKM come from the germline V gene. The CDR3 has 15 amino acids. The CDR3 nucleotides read TGTGCCAGCAGCCTAGGAGTGGGCCTCTACAATGAGCAGTTCTTC. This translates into CASSLGVGLYNEQFF.

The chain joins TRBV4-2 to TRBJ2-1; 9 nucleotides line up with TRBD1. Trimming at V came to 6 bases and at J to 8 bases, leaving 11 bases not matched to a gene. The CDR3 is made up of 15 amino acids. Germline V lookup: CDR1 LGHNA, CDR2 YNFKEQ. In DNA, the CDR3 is TGTGCCAGCAGTCGCGGGACAGGGACGATCGATGAGCAGTTCTTC. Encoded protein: CASSRGTGTIDEQFF.

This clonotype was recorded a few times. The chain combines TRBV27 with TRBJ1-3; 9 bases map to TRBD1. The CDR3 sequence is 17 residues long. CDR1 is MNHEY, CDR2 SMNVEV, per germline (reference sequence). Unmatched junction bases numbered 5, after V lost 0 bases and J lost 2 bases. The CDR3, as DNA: TGTGCCAGCAGTTTATCGGGACAGGGAGGTCCTGGAAACACCATATATTTT. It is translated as CASSLSGQGGPGNTIYF.

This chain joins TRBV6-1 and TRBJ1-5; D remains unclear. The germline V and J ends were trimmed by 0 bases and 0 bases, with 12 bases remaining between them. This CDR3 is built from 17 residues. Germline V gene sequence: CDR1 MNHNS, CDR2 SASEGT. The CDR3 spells CASSEAPGTISNQPQHF. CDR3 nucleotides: TGTGCCAGCAGTGAAGCGCCAGGCACTATTAGCAATCAGCCCCAGCATTTT.

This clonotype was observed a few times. CDR3 sequence (DNA): TGTGCCAGCACCCAAAGCCCCAGTATGGAGACCCAGTACTTC. This codes for CASTQSPSMETQYF. This chain uses TRBV5-4 with TRBJ2-5, with D unclear. The CDR3 is 14 amino acids. Germline V gene sequence: CDR1 SGHNT, CDR2 YYREEE (reference sequence). With 6 bases removed from V and 5 bases from J, the gap between germline ends came to 17 bases.

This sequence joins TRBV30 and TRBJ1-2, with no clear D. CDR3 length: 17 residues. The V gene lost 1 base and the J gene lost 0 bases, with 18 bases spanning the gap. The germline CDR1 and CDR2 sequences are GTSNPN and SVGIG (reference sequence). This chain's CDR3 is CAWSEPGTPRPNYGYTF. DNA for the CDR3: TGTGCCTGGAGTGAACCGGGAACACCACGTCCTAACTATGGCTACACCTTC.

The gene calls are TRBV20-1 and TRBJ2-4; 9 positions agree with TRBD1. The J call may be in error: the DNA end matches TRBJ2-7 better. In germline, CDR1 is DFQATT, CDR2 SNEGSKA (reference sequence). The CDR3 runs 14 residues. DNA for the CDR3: TGCAGTGCTAGAGAAAGACAGGGGGGGTACGAGCAGTACTTC. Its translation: CSARERQGGYEQYF.

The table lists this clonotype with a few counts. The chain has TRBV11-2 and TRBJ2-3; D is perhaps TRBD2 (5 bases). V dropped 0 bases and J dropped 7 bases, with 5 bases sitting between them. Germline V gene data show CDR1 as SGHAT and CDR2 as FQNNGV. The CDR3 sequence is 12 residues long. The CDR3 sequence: CASSLDGNTQYF. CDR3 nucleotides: TGTGCCAGCAGCTTAGACGGGAATACGCAGTATTTT.

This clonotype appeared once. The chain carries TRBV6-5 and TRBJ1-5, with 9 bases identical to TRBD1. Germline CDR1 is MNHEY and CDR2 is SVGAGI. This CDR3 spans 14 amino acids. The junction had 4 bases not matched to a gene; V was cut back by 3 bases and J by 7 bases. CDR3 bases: TGTGCCAGCAGTTATGGACAGGGGAGGCAGCCCCAGCATTTT. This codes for CASSYGQGRQPQHF.